One and the same sample provided the 17 T cell receptor beta chains below, sequenced in a study of blood T cell repertoires in COVID-19. TCRdb keeps only in-frame clones here, not all; method: immunoSEQ multiplex PCR. The table has over 65,000 clones, roughly 77% seen once. Sequenced sample: peripheral blood. The receptor set was obtained from a human donor in a cohort sampled during active COVID-19.

V and J are TRBV15 and TRBJ2-7; D remains unclear. The CDR3 covers 13 residues. V lost 3 bases and J 1 base, leaving 7 bases between the germline ends. Germline CDR1 LNHNV, CDR2 YYDKDF (reference sequence). CDR3 bases: TGTGCCACCAGCAGGGCCCGTTCCTACGAGCAGTACTTC. Translation gives CATSRARSYEQYF.

Written as DNA, the CDR3 is TGTGCCACCAGCTCGCCGGGGGTGGGCAATGAGCAGTTCTTC. It yields the protein CATSSPGVGNEQFF. This sequence joins TRBV24-1 and TRBJ2-1; perhaps TRBD2 as D (6 bases). The CDR3 spans 14 residues. Germline lookup yields CDR1 KGHDR and CDR2 SFDVKD. Deletions cut 7 bases from V and 6 bases from J, with 15 bases between.

This clone was seen only once. The CDR3 nucleotides read TGTGCCTGGAGTGGGCTAGCGTGGGAGACCCAGTACTTC. It codes for CAWSGLAWETQYF. The chain couples TRBV30 to TRBJ2-5; TRBD2 is a possible D gene (6 bases). Between the trimmed V and J ends, which lost 1 base and 5 bases, there was a span of 11 bases. CDR3 length: 13 residues. CDR1 is GTSNPN, CDR2 SVGIG, per germline (reference sequence).

The chain employs TRBV28 and TRBJ1-4; 9 bases agree with TRBD1. Germline assignment: CDR1 MDHEN and CDR2 SYDVKM. Germline trimming cut 6 bases from V and 4 bases from J; bases unmatched to any gene: 0. The CDR3 covers 13 residues. CDR3 nucleotide sequence: TGTGCCAGCAGGGGACAGGGTAATGAAAAACTGTTTTTT. Its translation is CASRGQGNEKLFF.

This sequence joins TRBV6-1 and TRBJ2-1; 7 bases agree with TRBD1. Germline V gene sequence: CDR1 MNHNS, CDR2 SASEGT. CDR3 size: 16 residues. Unmatched junction bases numbered 7, after V lost 3 bases and J lost 2 bases. The CDR3 coding sequence is TGTGCCAGCAGTGATATCGGGACAGCAACCTACAATGAGCAGTTCTTC. Translating gives CASSDIGTATYNEQFF.

J is TRBJ2-1 and V is TRBV4-3, with TRBD1 as a possible D gene (7 bases). The CDR3 consists of 16 residues. Trimming took off 0 bases at V and 4 bases at J, with 13 bases between the two ends. CDR1 is LGHNA and CDR2 is YSLEER in the germline V gene. The CDR3 bases are TGCGCCAGCAGCCAAGATCTACAGGGGACTTACAATGAGCAGTTCTTC. Its protein is CASSQDLQGTYNEQFF.

In its sample, this clone was seen once. This chain's CDR3 is CASSLEGRGTEAFF. DNA of the CDR3: TGTGCCAGCAGCTTAGAGGGAAGGGGGACTGAAGCTTTCTTT. The chain has TRBV7-9 and TRBJ1-1, with D maybe TRBD1 (6 bases). In germline, CDR1 is SEHNR, CDR2 FQNEAQ (reference sequence). This CDR3 comprises 14 residues. Trimming removed 1 base at V and 5 bases at J, with 11 bases between.

This rearrangement joins TRBV7-2 to TRBJ1-2, with 7 bases fitting TRBD1. From germline, CDR1 is SGHTA and CDR2 FQGNSA. CDR3 length: 16 residues. The V segment lost 1 base and the J segment 4 bases; nucleotides outside the gene matches: 9. CDR3 loop: CASSLDVRTGGYGYTF. The CDR3 DNA reads as TGTGCCAGCAGCTTAGACGTGAGGACAGGAGGCTATGGCTACACCTTC.

The chain couples TRBV2 to TRBJ1-6, with 7 bases that match TRBD1. Germline CDR1 SNHLY, CDR2 FYNNEI. CDR3 length: 13 amino acids. Trimming removed 7 bases from V and 8 bases from J; junction bases left unmatched: 5. CDR3 in amino acids: CASTTGWDSPLHF. In nucleotides, the CDR3 is TGTGCCAGCACGACAGGGTGGGATTCACCCCTCCACTTT.

The J gene is TRBJ1-3, the V gene TRBV5-3; weak D call: TRBD1 (6 bases). TRBV5-3 is flagged as an ORF with uncertain function. The CDR3 totals 16 residues. Trimming removed 1 base from V and 3 bases from J, with 14 bases in between. Here the CDR3 reads CARSLLGPGDGNTIYF. CDR3 nucleotides: TGTGCCAGAAGCTTGTTGGGGCCAGGGGATGGAAACACCATATATTTT.

The chain combines TRBV21-1 with TRBJ1-2. TRBV21-1 is a pseudogene locus. The CDR3 is 18 residues long. The DNA for the CDR3 is TGTGCCAGCAGCAAAGTTGGTTCGAGGGAGGGCCCCGTCTATGGCTACACCTTC. It yields the protein CASSKVGSREGPVYGYTF.

CDR3 coding DNA: TGTGCCAGCAGTCCGACTAGGGGAAACACCATATATTTT. Its translation is CASSPTRGNTIYF. J is TRBJ1-3 and V is TRBV12-3 or TRBV12-4; D remains unclear. The CDR3 is 13 amino acids. Trimming cost V 5 bases and J 4 bases, with 9 bases left between them.

In this sample, this clone turned up a few times. The chain links TRBV7-3 to TRBJ2-7, with 7 bases matching TRBD2. The germline CDR1 and CDR2 sequences are SGHTA and FQGTGA. J gave up 2 bases and V 5 bases, and 6 bases lay outside the gene matches. The CDR3 covers 14 residues. CDR3: CASSPLAVPYEQYF. DNA of the CDR3: TGTGCCAGCAGCCCGCTAGCGGTCCCCTACGAGCAGTACTTC.

The chain employs TRBV6-6 and TRBJ1-1; no definite D call. The germline V gene encodes CDR1 MNHNY and CDR2 SVGAGI (reference sequence). The CDR3 extends over 15 amino acids. Deletions cut 5 bases from V and 3 bases from J, with 16 bases between. The DNA for the CDR3 is TGTGCCAGCAGTCCAACCAGTTTTTCCTACACTGAAGCTTTCTTT. It translates to CASSPTSFSYTEAFF.

The chain has TRBV5-1 and TRBJ2-1; 9 bases align to TRBD1. The CDR3 length is 14 residues. Germline CDR1 SGHRS, CDR2 YFSETQ. Trimming cost V 6 bases and J 9 bases; bases outside gene matches: 10. CDR3 DNA: TGCGCCAGCAATCCGGGACAGGGCTTTACTGAGCAGTTCTTC. It yields the protein CASNPGQGFTEQFF.

The chain carries TRBV5-1 and TRBJ1-2, with 7 positions matching TRBD1. The CDR3 has 15 amino acids. V was pared by 4 bases and J by 3 bases, with 9 bases of the junction left unmatched. From germline, CDR1 is SGHRS and CDR2 YFSETQ. CDR3 protein: CASSITGQVDYGYTF. Here the CDR3 DNA reads TGCGCCAGCAGCATAACCGGACAGGTTGACTATGGCTACACCTTC.

The gene calls are TRBV5-6 and TRBJ2-2, with D possibly matching TRBD1 (6 bases). The CDR3 contains 15 residues. CDR1 is SGHDT, CDR2 YYEEEE, per germline. Trimming removed 8 bases from V and 1 base from J, with 15 bases in between. The CDR3 nucleotides are TGTGCCAGTTGGGGGCCAGCTGGGAACACCGGGGAGCTGTTTTTT. Translating it yields CASWGPAGNTGELFF.